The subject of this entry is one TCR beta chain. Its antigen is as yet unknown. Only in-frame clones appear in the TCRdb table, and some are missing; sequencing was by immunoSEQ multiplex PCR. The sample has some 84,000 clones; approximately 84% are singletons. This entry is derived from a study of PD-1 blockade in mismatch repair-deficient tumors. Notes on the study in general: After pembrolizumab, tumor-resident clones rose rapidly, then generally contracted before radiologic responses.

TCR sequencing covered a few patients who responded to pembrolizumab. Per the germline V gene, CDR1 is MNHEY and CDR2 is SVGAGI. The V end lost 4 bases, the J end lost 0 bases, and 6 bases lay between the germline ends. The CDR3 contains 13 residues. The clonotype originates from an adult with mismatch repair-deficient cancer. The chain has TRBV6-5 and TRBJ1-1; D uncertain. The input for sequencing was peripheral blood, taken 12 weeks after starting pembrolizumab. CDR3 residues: CASSSYMNTEAFF. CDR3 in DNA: TGTGCCAGCAGTTCTTACATGAACACTGAAGCTTTCTTT.